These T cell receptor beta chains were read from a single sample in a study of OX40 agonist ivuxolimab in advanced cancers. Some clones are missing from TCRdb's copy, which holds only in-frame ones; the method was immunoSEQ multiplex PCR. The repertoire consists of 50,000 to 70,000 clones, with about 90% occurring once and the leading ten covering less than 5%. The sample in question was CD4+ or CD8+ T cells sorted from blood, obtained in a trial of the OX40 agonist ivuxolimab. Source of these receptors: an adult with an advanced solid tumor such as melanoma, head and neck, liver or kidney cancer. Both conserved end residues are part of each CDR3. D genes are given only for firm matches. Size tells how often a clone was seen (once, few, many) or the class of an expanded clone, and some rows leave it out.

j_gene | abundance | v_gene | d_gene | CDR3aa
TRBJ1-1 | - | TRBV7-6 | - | CASSLEYSKGSATEAFF
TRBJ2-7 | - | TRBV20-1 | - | CRDPGAEQYF
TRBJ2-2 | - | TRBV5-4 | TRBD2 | CASSLGTIDTGELFF
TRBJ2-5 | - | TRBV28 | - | CASRESTVLYQETQYF
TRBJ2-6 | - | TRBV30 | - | CAWCMGAGANVLTF
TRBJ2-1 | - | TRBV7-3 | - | CASSFSGPSNEQFF
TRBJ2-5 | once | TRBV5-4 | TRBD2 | CASSGGGLAGGRETQYF
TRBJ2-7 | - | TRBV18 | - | CASSPLITDEQYF
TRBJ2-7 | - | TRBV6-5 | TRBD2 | CASSLTSGSVYEQYF
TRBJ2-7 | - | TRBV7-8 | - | CASSSQDVSYEQYF
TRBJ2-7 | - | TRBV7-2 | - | CASSLVGATATTYEQYF
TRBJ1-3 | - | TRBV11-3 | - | CASSAGSGNTIYF
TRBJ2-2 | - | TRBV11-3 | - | CASSPPKFGELFF
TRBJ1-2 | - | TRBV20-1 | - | CSVFEYGYTF
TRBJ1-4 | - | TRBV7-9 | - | CASSPGGGLEEKLFF